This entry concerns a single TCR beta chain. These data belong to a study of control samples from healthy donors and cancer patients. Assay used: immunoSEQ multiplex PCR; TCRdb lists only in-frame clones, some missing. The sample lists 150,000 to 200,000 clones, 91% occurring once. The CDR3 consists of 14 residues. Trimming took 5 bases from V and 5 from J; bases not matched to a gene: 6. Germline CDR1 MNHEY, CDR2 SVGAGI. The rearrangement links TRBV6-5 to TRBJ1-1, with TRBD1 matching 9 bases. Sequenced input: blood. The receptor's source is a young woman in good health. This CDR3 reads CASSTGQGNTEAFF. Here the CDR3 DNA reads TGTGCCAGCAGTACGGGACAGGGTAATACTGAAGCTTTCTTT.